Given below is one T cell receptor beta chain in context. The target antigen is unknown. The sample originates from a study of post-analysis software for immune sequencing data. Study as a whole: Several disease courses (relapsing-remitting, secondary progressive and progressive-relapsing) of multiple sclerosis were included. Notes on the study in general: Controls significantly exceeded multiple sclerosis patients in normalized Chao1 diversity. Strong co-clustering by F measure linked samples that shared a preparation batch. Patients used a handful of TRBV segments, including TRBV5-6, TRBV5-1 and TRBV20-1, more often than controls.

Prepared TCR beta cDNA libraries contained unique molecular identifiers. T cells numbering roughly 0.9 to 11 million gave rise to around 460,000 cDNA molecules. One entry per CDR3 protein, called by TCRdb with MiXCR from the PCR reads. The top ten clones hold about an eighth of a sample with some 370,000 distinct CDR3 sequences, roughly 38% of them seen once. This CDR3 has 14 residues. Germline V gene data show CDR1 as SNHLY and CDR2 as FYNNEI. V was clipped by 6 bases and J by 6 bases, with 18 bases between them. The sequence came from a girl aged 10 to 17 with multiple sclerosis. The sequencing input was blood. The chain couples TRBV2 to TRBJ2-7, with D possibly being TRBD1 or TRBD2 (7 bases each). The CDR3 is CASRTGRAFVEQYF. CDR3 DNA: TGTGCCAGCAGGACAGGGAGGGCATTTGTCGAGCAGTACTTC.